This T cell receptor beta chain was captured in a study of response to subunit inactivated influenza vaccine. Using its own MiXCR run on the RT-PCR reads, TCRdb lists one record per CDR3 protein. The sample has roughly 700,000 distinct CDR3 sequences, about 15% seen once; the top ten hold approximately 6.5%. CDR1 is MDHEN and CDR2 is SYDVKM in the germline V gene. The CDR3 has 13 amino acids. Trimming left V 5 bases short and J 1 base short, with 5 bases between. Overall study results and limits: Each seasonal influenza vaccination recruits few new T cells, the authors suggested.

This clonotype was picked up many times. The antigen is undetermined. This material consisted of PBMCs from blood, taken around two weeks before vaccination. This sequence joins TRBV28 and TRBJ2-2; D ambiguous. This TCR was sampled from a man aged 50 or older who received an inactivated influenza vaccine. In DNA form, the CDR3 reads TGTGCCAGCAGTACGGAGAACACCGGGGAGCTGTTTTTT. Protein product: CASSTENTGELFF.